In this sample, the clone carrying this TCR beta chain turned up a few times. Its antigen is still unknown. Individually, cDNA molecules had unique molecular identifiers attached to them. TCRdb passed the 5' RACE reads through MiXCR, listing each CDR3 protein once. Of over 30,000 distinct CDR3 sequences in the sample, approximately 5% were seen once. This sample stems from a study of early T cells in non-severe SARS-CoV-2 infection. About the study: Sequencing used unsorted whole-blood bulk RNA, so chains lack pairing. Overall study results and limits: VDJdb matching favored anti-spike CD8 responses, missing private and CD4 specificities.

The CDR3 covers 12 residues. Germline assignment: CDR1 DFQATT and CDR2 SNEGSKA (reference sequence). The V end lost 2 bases, the J end lost 5 bases, and 9 bases lay between the germline ends. The sequencing sample was made of whole blood. The clonotype originates from an adult who was a healthcare worker with PCR-confirmed SARS-CoV-2 infection or an uninfected control (not recorded which). The V gene is TRBV20-1, the J gene TRBJ2-5; possible D gene TRBD1, 6 bases. The CDR3 bases are TGCAGTGCTAGACCAGGGGAGGAGACCCAGTACTTC. This gives the protein CSARPGEETQYF.